The 30 T cell receptor beta chains below were found in one sample sequenced in a study of early T cells in non-severe SARS-CoV-2 infection. TCRdb analysed the 5' RACE reads with MiXCR anew, one entry per CDR3 protein. This table has about 33,000 distinct CDR3 sequences, around 5% appearing once. Sequenced: whole blood. These receptor sequences come from an adult who was a healthcare worker with PCR-confirmed SARS-CoV-2 infection or an uninfected control (not recorded which).

This clonotype was picked up many times. This rearrangement joins TRBV30 to TRBJ2-7, with a weak D call TRBD1 (6 bases). CDR1 and CDR2 (germline): GTSNPN, SVGIG (reference sequence). The CDR3 runs 13 residues. Between the trimmed V and J ends, which lost 7 bases and 0 bases, there was a span of 13 bases. The CDR3 DNA reads TGTGCCTCTGGTGAAGGGGGCTCCTACGAGCAGTACTTC. Protein product: CASGEGGSYEQYF.

Many counts were recorded for this clonotype. The V and J genes are TRBV4-1 and TRBJ2-7; a weak D match, TRBD1 (6 bases). This CDR3 is built from 17 residues. Per germline, CDR1 MGHRA and CDR2 YSYEKL. The ends were cut back, 4 bases at V and 5 bases at J, with 24 bases in the middle. The DNA for the CDR3 is TGCGCCAGCAGCCTATGGGTAGGGCCAGGGGTATCCAACGAGCAGTACTTC. Protein sequence: CASSLWVGPGVSNEQYF.

This clonotype was detected ten times or more. The rearrangement joins TRBV28 to TRBJ1-5, with D possibly being TRBD1 (5 bases). CDR3 length: 16 residues. Germline V gene sequence: CDR1 MDHEN, CDR2 SYDVKM. V was shortened by 7 bases and J by 6 bases, with 22 bases between the two germline ends. CDR3 sequence: CASTSPGNPGGQPQHF. CDR3 DNA sequence: TGTGCCAGCACCTCCCCGGGAAACCCGGGGGGTCAGCCCCAGCATTTT. The variable domain in full, with the rest retrieved from reference TRBV28 and TRBJ1-5, is DVKVTQSSRYLVKRTGEKVFLECVQDMDHENMFWYRQDPGLGLRLIYFSYDVKMKEKGDIPEGYSVSREKKERFSLILESASTNQTSMYLCASTSPGNPGGQPQHFGDGTRLSIL.

This clonotype was seen a handful of times. V usage is TRBV18 and J usage is TRBJ1-1; 7 bases agree with TRBD1. This CDR3 comprises 15 residues. Per the germline V gene, CDR1 is KGHSH and CDR2 is LQKENI. V gave up 3 bases and J gave up 4 bases; unmatched junction bases: 8. CDR3 sequence reads: CASSPEQGSFTEAFF. The CDR3 DNA follows: TGTGCCAGCTCACCTGAACAGGGGAGTTTCACTGAAGCTTTCTTT. The full variable domain, completed using reference TRBV18 and TRBJ1-1, is NAGVMQNPRHLVRRRGQEARLRCSPMKGHSHVYWYRQLPEEGLKFMVYLQKENIIDESGMPKERFSAEFPKEGPSILRIQQVVRGDSAAYFCASSPEQGSFTEAFFGQGTRLTVV.

This clonotype was observed at least ten times. V and J are TRBV20-1 and TRBJ2-2; tentatively, D is TRBD2 (6 bases). The V gene's germline CDR1 is DFQATT and CDR2 SNEGSKA (reference sequence). The CDR3 runs to 17 residues. The V end was cut by 3 bases, the J end by 0 bases, with 17 bases between. DNA of the CDR3: TGCAGTGCTAGCGGGGGTTTATCCGGGACGAACACCGGGGAGCTGTTTTTT. Amino acids: CSASGGLSGTNTGELFF.

A remark on this clonotype: This sequence may be a read error, since a much larger clone differs from it by one base. This chain joins TRBV19 and TRBJ2-1; D is uncertain. The CDR3 runs to 14 residues. Per the germline V gene, CDR1 is LNHDA and CDR2 is SQIVND (reference sequence). CDR3 region: CASSIRASYNAQFF. CDR3 nucleotide sequence: TGTGCCAGTAGTATAAGGGCCTCCTACAATGCGCAGTTCTTC. Using reference TRBV19 and TRBJ2-1 for the parts outside the CDR3, the full variable domain is DGGITQSPKYLFRKEGQNVTLSCEQNLNHDAMYWYRQDPGQGLRLIYYSQIVNDFQKGDIAEGYSVSREKKESFPLTVTSAQKNPTAFYLCASSIRASYNAQFFGPGTRLTVL.

A few counts support this clonotype. The gene calls are TRBV7-2 and TRBJ2-3; perhaps TRBD2 as D (6 bases). Germline CDR1 reads SGHTA; CDR2 reads FQGNSA. V was pared by 2 bases and J by 3 bases, with 18 bases between. The CDR3 contains 17 residues. The CDR3 DNA reads TGTGCCAGCAGCTTATTGCCTCGCGGGGAGAAAACAGATACGCAGTATTTT. Its protein is CASSLLPRGEKTDTQYF. Variable domain in full (rest from reference TRBV7-2 and TRBJ2-3): GAGVSQSPSNKVTEKGKDVELRCDPISGHTALYWYRQSLGQGLEFLIYFQGNSAPDKSGLPSDRFSAERTGGSVSTLTIQRTQQEDSAVYLCASSLLPRGEKTDTQYFGPGTRLTVL.

This clonotype was recorded at least ten times. This sequence joins TRBV20-1 and TRBJ1-2; a weak D match, TRBD1 (5 bases). The germline CDR1 and CDR2 sequences are DFQATT and SNEGSKA (reference sequence). Trimming removed 3 bases from V and 1 base from J, with 15 bases in between. CDR3 length equals 15 residues. CDR3 sequence reads: CSARKGTSVNYGYTF. The DNA for the CDR3 is TGCAGTGCTAGGAAAGGGACTTCGGTTAACTATGGCTACACCTTC.

Only a few counts were recorded for this clonotype. The rearrangement uses TRBV29-1 and TRBJ1-4; D is ambiguous. Germline values: CDR1 SQVTM, CDR2 ANQGSEA. The CDR3 has 13 amino acids. V dropped 4 bases and J dropped 3 bases, with 9 bases sitting between them. The CDR3 reads CSVVNTANEKLFF. In DNA form, the CDR3 reads TGCAGCGTTGTGAACACGGCTAATGAAAAACTGTTTTTT.

This clonotype was counted between two and nine times. V and J are TRBV29-1 and TRBJ1-1; D might be TRBD1 (5 bases). The V end lost 6 bases, the J end lost 2 bases, and 13 bases lay between the germline ends. The germline V gene encodes CDR1 SQVTM and CDR2 ANQGSEA. The CDR3 extends over 13 amino acids. Written as DNA, the CDR3 is TGCAGCGTGTTGCGGGGCTCAAACACTGAAGCTTTCTTT. It yields the protein CSVLRGSNTEAFF.

Many counts were recorded for this clonotype. The chain joins TRBV13 to TRBJ2-7; D is ambiguous. Germline CDR1 reads PRHDT; CDR2 reads FYEKMQ (reference sequence). Trimming cost V 0 bases and J 4 bases, with 10 bases left between them. This CDR3 region has 14 residues. The CDR3 loop is CASSLGQVNYEQYF. The CDR3 bases are TGTGCCAGCAGCTTAGGGCAGGTAAATTACGAGCAGTACTTC.

This clonotype was recorded many times. The chain carries TRBV15 and TRBJ1-6, with TRBD1 identical over 12 bases. CDR1 and CDR2 from the germline V gene are LNHNV and YYDKDF (reference sequence). Trimming took 9 bases from V and 14 from J; bases not matched to a gene: 8. This CDR3 spans 13 amino acids. In DNA, the CDR3 is TGTGCCACGGGGGACAGGGGGCGTCGGACCCTCCACTTT. It is translated as CATGDRGRRTLHF.

Remarks on this clonotype: The junction and the germline gene differ at one end; a read error may be behind it. The V call is TRBV7-6, the J call TRBJ1-1; 7 nucleotides match TRBD1. The CDR3 has 16 residues. Germline V gene data show CDR1 as SGHVS and CDR2 as FNYEAQ. This chain's CDR3 is CASTLQGSDPATEAFF. CDR3 DNA: TGTGCCAGCACCTTACAGGGGTCCGATCCTGCCACTGAAGCTTTCTTT.

This clonotype was seen repeatedly, ten times or more. The rearrangement joins TRBV27 to TRBJ1-1; TRBD1 agrees at 7 bases. The trim removed 0 bases at V and 1 base at J, leaving 5 bases unmatched. The CDR3 is made up of 16 amino acids. The germline gives CDR1 MNHEY, CDR2 SMNVEV (reference sequence). CDR3 protein: CASSLSGTAKNTEAFF. The CDR3, as DNA: TGTGCCAGCAGTTTATCAGGGACAGCAAAGAACACTGAAGCTTTCTTT.

This clonotype showed up just a few times. This sequence joins TRBV18 and TRBJ1-6; 9 bases fit TRBD1. Germline lookup yields CDR1 KGHSH and CDR2 LQKENI. The CDR3 has 14 residues. J was trimmed by 9 bases and V by 6 bases; bases with no gene match: 6. CDR3 nucleotide sequence: TGTGCCAGCTCGCGGGACAGGGTGGCTTCACCCCTCCACTTT. It encodes CASSRDRVASPLHF. Complete variable domain (other parts from reference TRBV18 and TRBJ1-6): NAGVMQNPRHLVRRRGQEARLRCSPMKGHSHVYWYRQLPEEGLKFMVYLQKENIIDESGMPKERFSAEFPKEGPSILRIQQVVRGDSAAYFCASSRDRVASPLHFGNGTRLTVT.

The table lists this clonotype with many counts. V usage is TRBV14 and J usage is TRBJ2-2, with D possibly TRBD1 on 6 matching bases. Deletions cut 6 bases from V and 1 base from J, with 21 bases between. The germline gives CDR1 SGHDN, CDR2 FVKESK. The CDR3 covers 18 residues. CDR3 loop: CASSHRREGRGNTGELFF. The CDR3 DNA sequence: TGTGCCAGCAGTCATCGCCGAGAGGGCAGGGGGAACACCGGGGAGCTGTTTTTT.

This clonotype was seen repeatedly, ten times or more. V is TRBV20-1 and J is TRBJ2-1; 8 nucleotides align to TRBD2. Germline lookup yields CDR1 DFQATT and CDR2 SNEGSKA (reference sequence). V lost 3 bases, J lost 3 bases, and 7 bases stayed unmatched. There are 15 residues in the CDR3. The CDR3 DNA reads TGCAGTGCTAGCGGAGCGCGGGGGGACTACAATGAGCAGTTCTTC. The encoded protein is CSASGARGDYNEQFF.

In its sample, this clonotype was seen a few times. The chain's CDR3 is CASSINRIEEAFF. The CDR3 DNA reads as TGCGCCAGCAGCATAAACAGAATCGAAGAAGCTTTCTTT. This sequence joins TRBV5-1 and TRBJ1-1; D unclear. Per the germline V gene, CDR1 is SGHRS and CDR2 is YFSETQ. This CDR3 comprises 13 residues. Trimming removed 4 bases at V and 8 bases at J, with 15 bases between.

This clonotype was seen at least ten times. The chain is built from TRBV20-1 and TRBJ2-3, with TRBD2 identical over 8 bases. This CDR3 contains 16 residues. The V gene's germline CDR1 is DFQATT and CDR2 SNEGSKA (reference sequence). V lost 3 bases to trimming and J lost 1 base; unmatched junction nucleotides: 9. The CDR3 region has the DNA TGCAGTGCTAGTTTGTATACAGCGGGGGGCACAGATACGCAGTATTTT. Translating it yields CSASLYTAGGTDTQYF.

This clonotype was observed many times. This rearrangement joins TRBV19 to TRBJ1-1; possible D gene TRBD1, 6 bases. V lost 5 bases and J 4 bases, leaving 17 bases between the germline ends. The germline gives CDR1 LNHDA, CDR2 SQIVND (reference sequence). The length of the CDR3 is 15 residues. The CDR3 DNA sequence: TGTGCCAGTAGTCCCGCGCGGGGGCAGGGCACTGAAGCTTTCTTT. Translated: CASSPARGQGTEAFF.

This clonotype has ten or more counts. The rearrangement uses TRBV7-9 and TRBJ1-4; D is undetermined. There are 14 residues in the CDR3. Germline-derived CDR1 and CDR2 are SEHNR and FQNEAQ (reference sequence). V gave up 4 bases and J gave up 3 bases, with 9 bases separating them. Written as DNA, the CDR3 is TGTGCCAGCAGCTCGAGGGTCTCTAATGAAAAACTGTTTTTT. Translation gives CASSSRVSNEKLFF.

The chain couples TRBV7-2 to TRBJ2-7; 7 bases line up with TRBD1. The ends lost 5 bases at V and 2 bases at J; junction bases unmatched: 6. This CDR3 is 14 amino acids long. Per the germline V gene, CDR1 is SGHTA and CDR2 is FQGNSA. The CDR3 DNA reads as TGTGCCAGCAGCAAGAACAGGGGCGCCTACGAGCAGTACTTC. Encoded protein: CASSKNRGAYEQYF. Looking up the rest from reference TRBV7-2 and TRBJ2-7 gives the full variable domain: GAGVSQSPSNKVTEKGKDVELRCDPISGHTALYWYRQSLGQGLEFLIYFQGNSAPDKSGLPSDRFSAERTGGSVSTLTIQRTQQEDSAVYLCASSKNRGAYEQYFGPGTRLTVT.

This clonotype came up many times. The chain links TRBV4-3 to TRBJ2-1; a possible D gene is TRBD1 (5 bases). The CDR3 length is 16 residues. Germline CDR1 LGHNA, CDR2 YSLEER. Between the trimmed V and J ends, which lost 5 bases and 1 base, there was a span of 15 bases. The CDR3 protein is CASSAQLAGSYNEQFF. CDR3 sequence (DNA): TGCGCCAGCAGCGCCCAATTAGCAGGGTCCTACAATGAGCAGTTCTTC.

This clonotype was seen repeatedly, ten times or more. The chain employs TRBV12-3 or TRBV12-4 and TRBJ2-5; TRBD1 matches at 10 bases. This CDR3 spans 14 amino acids. Trimming took 5 bases from V and 2 from J; bases not matched to a gene: 2. The CDR3 loop is CASSGTGVQETQYF. For the CDR3, the DNA is TGTGCCAGCAGTGGGACAGGGGTACAAGAGACCCAGTACTTC.

In its sample, this clonotype was seen a few times. The gene calls are TRBV19 and TRBJ2-3; no reliable D call. The CDR3 consists of 14 residues. Between the trimmed V and J ends, which lost 3 bases and 4 bases, there was a span of 11 bases. CDR1 is LNHDA and CDR2 is SQIVND in the germline V gene (reference sequence). As DNA, the CDR3 is TGTGCCAGTAGTATGGTGCTCCCTCCAGATACGCAGTATTTT. Its protein product is CASSMVLPPDTQYF.

This clonotype has at least ten counts. The rearrangement joins TRBV18 to TRBJ1-1; D ambiguous. V shed 4 bases and J shed 5 bases, with 11 bases lying between them. The CDR3 is 13 residues long. Germline V lookup: CDR1 KGHSH, CDR2 LQKENI. The CDR3 DNA reads as TGTGCCAGCTCACTCCCCGAGAGAACTGAAGCTTTCTTT. Translation: CASSLPERTEAFF.

The chain recombines TRBV3-1 with TRBJ2-5; the D gene is possibly TRBD2 (5 bases). The CDR3 runs 15 residues. CDR1 and CDR2 from the germline V gene are LGHDT and YNNKEL (reference sequence). Trimming removed 2 bases at V and 4 bases at J, with 14 bases between. The CDR3 loop reads CASSQMTNLVETQYF. In nucleotides, the CDR3 is TGTGCCAGCAGCCAAATGACTAATCTCGTAGAGACCCAGTACTTC.

This clonotype came up many times. CDR3 sequence (DNA): TGTGCCAGCAGCTTAGTTGCGGGCGGTGAGCAGTTCTTC. It encodes CASSLVAGGEQFF. The V call is TRBV7-3, the J call TRBJ2-1; D is possibly TRBD2 (5 bases). V dropped 2 bases and J dropped 9 bases, with 11 bases sitting between them. Germline V lookup: CDR1 SGHTA, CDR2 FQGTGA. This CDR3 has 13 amino acids.

This clonotype was picked up many times. The rearrangement uses TRBV7-2 and TRBJ2-1; 7 bases align to TRBD2. The germline CDR1 and CDR2 sequences are SGHTA and FQGNSA. The V segment lost 5 bases and the J segment 5 bases; nucleotides outside the gene matches: 6. The CDR3 runs to 14 residues. The CDR3 reads CASSPAGEHNEQFF. CDR3 bases: TGTGCCAGCAGCCCGGCGGGGGAGCACAATGAGCAGTTCTTC.

This clonotype has at least ten counts. The genes are TRBV19 and TRBJ2-1; D gene uncertain. Germline loops: CDR1 LNHDA, CDR2 SQIVND (reference sequence). This CDR3 is 15 amino acids long. Trimming shortened V by 7 bases and J by 4 bases, and 17 bases separated the two germline ends. CDR3 amino acids: CASTPQGFLYNEQFF. In DNA form, the CDR3 reads TGTGCCAGTACCCCCCAAGGGTTTTTGTACAATGAGCAGTTCTTC.